Listed here are 3 T cell receptor beta chains from one sample, sequenced in a study of regulatory T cells in long-lasting Graves disease. Specified time point: newly diagnosed GD, antithyroid drugs for less than 3 months. TCR sequences were obtained from RNA taken from PBMCs. Arm-PCR with iRepertoire HTBI primers amplified the CDR3 regions for these TCR beta libraries. Using its own MiXCR run on the multiplex PCR reads, TCRdb lists one record per CDR3 protein. This sample carries approximately 350,000 distinct CDR3 sequences, 15% to 20% of them seen once, and the ten largest clones take 20%. In addition, the sample was reused for a study of T cells in Graves' hyperthyroidism and ophthalmopathy.

The sample consisted of peripheral blood mononuclear cells (PBMCs), taken at new diagnosis, from a patient treated with antithyroid drugs. These receptors were collected from a woman under 30 with Graves disease.

In its sample, this clonotype was seen a few times. The chain recombines TRBV19 with TRBJ2-4; possibly TRBD1 for D (5 bases). V gave up 3 bases and J gave up 6 bases, with 15 bases separating them. Germline V gene sequence: CDR1 LNHDA, CDR2 SQIVND (reference sequence). This CDR3 spans 15 amino acids. Written as DNA, the CDR3 is TGTGCCAGTAGTATCGAACACAGGTGGCGAAACATTCAGTACTTC. Protein: CASSIEHRWRNIQYF.

This clonotype was detected ten times or more. The chain employs TRBV12-3 or TRBV12-4 and TRBJ2-2; 8 bases are a match to TRBD2. The V gene end was trimmed by 7 bases and the J gene end by 6 bases; junction bases not matched to a gene: 13. The CDR3 spans 16 residues. The CDR3, as DNA: TGTGCCAGCACCACCCCGGGACTAGTTATCTCCGGGGAGCTGTTTTTT. Its protein is CASTTPGLVISGELFF.

This clonotype was detected many times. The rearrangement links TRBV28 to TRBJ1-2, with D possibly matching TRBD1 (5 bases). V lost 2 bases to trimming and J lost 6 bases, with 13 bases between them. CDR1 MDHEN and CDR2 SYDVKM come from the germline V gene. The CDR3 runs 14 residues. CDR3 coding DNA: TGTGCCAGCAGTTTAGCAGGGTTTAAGGATGGCTACACCTTC. Its translation: CASSLAGFKDGYTF.